The next 5 T cell receptor beta chains were all read from a single sample in a study of post-analysis software for immune sequencing data. Study findings and constraints: Patients had higher frequencies than controls of roughly five TRBV segments, including TRBV5-6, TRBV5-1 and TRBV20-1.

Their specific antigens are unknown. Tagging with unique molecular identifiers was a feature of the TCR beta cDNA libraries. MiXCR, applied by TCRdb to the PCR reads, yields one record per CDR3 protein. The sample lists some 890,000 distinct CDR3 sequences; roughly 50% were seen once. Input material: blood. The receptors come from a girl aged 10-17 years with multiple sclerosis.

This clonotype was picked up a small number of times. The J gene is TRBJ1-1, the V gene TRBV6-5; D is perhaps TRBD1 (6 bases). The V end lost 6 bases, the J end lost 1 base, and 12 bases lay between the germline ends. This CDR3 contains 14 residues. Germline CDR1 MNHEY, CDR2 SVGAGI. The CDR3 spells CASSHRQENTEAFF. CDR3 coding DNA: TGTGCCAGCAGCCACAGACAGGAGAACACTGAAGCTTTCTTT.

The chain uses TRBV10-3 and TRBJ2-2, with D possibly being TRBD1 (6 bases). Trimming removed 0 bases at V and 2 bases at J, with 10 bases between. CDR1 is ENHRY, CDR2 SYGVKD, per germline. CDR3 length: 16 amino acids. CDR3 residues: CAISESARGNTGELFF. CDR3 DNA: TGTGCCATCAGTGAGTCCGCCAGGGGCAACACCGGGGAGCTGTTTTTT.

The chain has TRBV9 and TRBJ2-5, with 9 bases that match TRBD2. TRBJ2-7 matches the DNA end more closely, so the J call is doubtful. Germline loops: CDR1 SGDLS, CDR2 YYNGEE. This CDR3 region has 17 residues. CDR3 residues: CASSADVGGRAMGEQYF. The CDR3 nucleotides are TGTGCCAGCAGCGCGGACGTGGGCGGGAGGGCGATGGGCGAGCAGTACTTC.

The chain recombines TRBV5-1 with TRBJ2-1, with 9 bases lining up with TRBD1. The CDR3 totals 17 residues. CDR1 is SGHRS, CDR2 YFSETQ, per germline. The junction had 12 bases not matched to a gene; V was cut back by 2 bases and J by 6 bases. CDR3 DNA: TGCGCCAGCAGCTTACGGGGGGACAGGGCAGGCCTCAATGAGCAGTTCTTC. It is translated as CASSLRGDRAGLNEQFF.

V and J are TRBV20-1 and TRBJ2-5; 8 positions match TRBD2. This CDR3 is 14 amino acids long. Trimming at V came to 3 bases and at J to 5 bases, leaving 8 bases not matched to a gene. Germline loops: CDR1 DFQATT, CDR2 SNEGSKA (reference sequence). CDR3 in amino acids: CSASGGAAGETQYF. In DNA form, the CDR3 reads TGCAGTGCTAGCGGGGGGGCCGCGGGGGAGACCCAGTACTTC.